This T cell receptor beta chain was identified in a study of Ad26.COV2.S vaccination and SARS-CoV-2 variants. Study-wide findings and caveats: Substantial breadth was reportedly displayed by spike-specific CD8+ and CD4+ T cell responses after vaccination. Vaccinees displayed broader spike-specific TCR repertoires than placebo recipients.

As regards this clone: What it binds is unknown. At one end the junction does not follow the germline gene, possibly because of a read error.

Sequencing was performed with immunoSEQ multiplex PCR; in TCRdb, only in-frame clones are kept and a portion is missing. Of about half a million clones in the sample, approximately 90% were seen once. The V gene's germline CDR1 is MDHEN and CDR2 SYDVKM. The CDR3 spans 11 residues. The treatment was: around 19 received Ad26.COV2.S at low or high dose, single or two shots; five or six received placebo; per-sample allocation not given. Day 63 after the first vaccine or placebo injection was the time point for sampling. The sequenced sample was peripheral blood, obtained in a trial of Ad26.COV2.S vaccine versus placebo. This clonotype was obtained from a person between 18 and 60 years old who received the Ad26.COV2.S COVID-19 vaccine or a placebo. The genes are TRBV28 and TRBJ1-1, with unresolved D. The CDR3 spells CASTMNSEAFF. In DNA form, the CDR3 reads TGTGCCAGCACGATGAACAGTGAAGCTTTCTTT. The whole variable domain, filled in from reference TRBV28 and TRBJ1-1, reads DVKVTQSSRYLVKRTGEKVFLECVQDMDHENMFWYRQDPGLGLRLIYFSYDVKMKEKGDIPEGYSVSREKKERFSLILESASTNQTSMYLCASTMNSEAFFGQGTRLTVV.